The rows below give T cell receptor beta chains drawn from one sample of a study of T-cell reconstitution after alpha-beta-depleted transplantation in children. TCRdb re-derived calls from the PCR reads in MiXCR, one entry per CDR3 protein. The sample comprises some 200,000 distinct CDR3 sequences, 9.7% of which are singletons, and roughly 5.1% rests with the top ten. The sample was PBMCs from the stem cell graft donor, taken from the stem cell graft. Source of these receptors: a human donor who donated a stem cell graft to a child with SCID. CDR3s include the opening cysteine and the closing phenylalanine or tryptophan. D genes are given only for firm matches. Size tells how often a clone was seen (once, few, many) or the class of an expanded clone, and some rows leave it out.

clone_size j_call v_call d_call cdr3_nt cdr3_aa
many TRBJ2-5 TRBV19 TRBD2 TGTGCCAGTTTATCCGGCCTAGCGGGGGAAGAGACCCAGTACTTC CASLSGLAGEETQYF
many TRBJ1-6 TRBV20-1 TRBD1 TGCAGTGCTGTATCCGGGACAGGGAATAATTCACCCCTCCACTTT CSAVSGTGNNSPLHF
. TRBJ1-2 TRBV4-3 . TGCGCCAGCAGCCCAGGATGGATTGAATCAGGGGCCCACTATGGCTACACCTTC CASSPGWIESGAHYGYTF
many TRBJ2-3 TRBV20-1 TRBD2 TGCAGTGCTGGACTAGCGGGCCGCGGGGATACGCAGTATTTT CSAGLAGRGDTQYF
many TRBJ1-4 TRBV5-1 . TGCGCCAGCAGCTTGGGACCGACGGAAAAACTGTTTTTT CASSLGPTEKLFF
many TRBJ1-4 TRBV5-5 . TGTGCCAGCAGCGCCCGGGTCATCAATGAAAAACTGTTTTTT CASSARVINEKLFF
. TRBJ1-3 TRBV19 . TGTGCCAGTATGGGCGTCCGAGGGTCTGGAAACACCATATATTTT CASMGVRGSGNTIYF
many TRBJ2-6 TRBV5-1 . TGCGCCAGCAGCTTGACCGGCCAAGCTGGGGCCAACGTCCTGACTTTC CASSLTGQAGANVLTF
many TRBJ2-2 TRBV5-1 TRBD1 TGCGCCAGCAGCTTGTTGGGACAGCTCACAACCACCGGGGAGCTGTTTTTT CASSLLGQLTTTGELFF
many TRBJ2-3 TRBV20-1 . TGCAGTGCTGAAACACGAGCTAGCACAGATACGCAGTATTTT CSAETRASTDTQYF
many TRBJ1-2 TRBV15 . TGTGCCACCAGCCGAGCTAACTATGGCTACACCTTC CATSRANYGYTF
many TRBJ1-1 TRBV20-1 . TGCAGTGCGGGAGTCAACACTGAAGCTTTCTTT CSAGVNTEAFF
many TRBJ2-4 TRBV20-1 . TGCAGTGCTAGAGATGGGGGCGCGTCCAAAAACATTCAGTACTTC CSARDGGASKNIQYF
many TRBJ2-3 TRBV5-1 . TGCGCCAGCAGCTTGGGACCGGCAGATACGCAGTATTTT CASSLGPADTQYF
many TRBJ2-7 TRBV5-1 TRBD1 TGCGCCAGCAGTGAGTTGACAGGGATCCCCTACGAGCAGTACTTC CASSELTGIPYEQYF
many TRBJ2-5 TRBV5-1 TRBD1 TGCGCCAGCAGCTTCCAGGGGGAAGAGACCCAGTACTTC CASSFQGEETQYF
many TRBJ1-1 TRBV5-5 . TGTGCCAGCAGCCGCGACGGGGTGAACACTGAAGCTTTCTTT CASSRDGVNTEAFF
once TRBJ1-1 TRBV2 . TGTGCCAGCAGTGAAAGCCAGATGGAGGGCACTGAAGCTTTCTTT CASSESQMEGTEAFF
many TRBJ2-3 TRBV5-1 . TGCGCCAGCAGCTTGAACAGCTTCACAGATACGCAGTATTTT CASSLNSFTDTQYF
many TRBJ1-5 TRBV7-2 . TGTGCCAGCAGCTTAGCTCGGGGTGCAAGCAATCAGCCCCAGCATTTT CASSLARGASNQPQHF
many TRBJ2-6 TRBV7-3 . TGTGCCAGCAGCCCAAATACCGGTGGGGCCAACGTCCTGACTTTC CASSPNTGGANVLTF
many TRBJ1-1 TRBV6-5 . TGTGCCAGCAGTTACCTGTGGGGCACTGAAGCTTTCTTT CASSYLWGTEAFF
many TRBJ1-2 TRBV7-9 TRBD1 TGTGCCAGCAGCTCCCCCCCGGGACAGGGAACTAACTATGGCTACACCTTC CASSSPPGQGTNYGYTF
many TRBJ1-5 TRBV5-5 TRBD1 TGTGCCAGCAGCCTAAGACAGGGGTATCAGCCCCAGCATTTT CASSLRQGYQPQHF
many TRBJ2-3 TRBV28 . TGTGCCAGCAGTCCCTCGGGGCCCGGGGATACGCAGTATTTT CASSPSGPGDTQYF
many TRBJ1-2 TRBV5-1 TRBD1 TGCGCCAGCAGCTTATTCCCGGGACAGACTATGCTGGGCTACACCTTC CASSLFPGQTMLGYTF
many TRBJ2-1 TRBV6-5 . TGTGCCAGCAGTTACGGTTCCACCTACAATGAGCAGTTCTTC CASSYGSTYNEQFF
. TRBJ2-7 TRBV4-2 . TGTGCCAGCAGCCTCGGGCCCCTCTGCGAGCAGTACTTC CASSLGPLCEQYF
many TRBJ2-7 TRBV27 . TGTGCCAGCAGTCCCTCCCCGATCGGGGAGCAGTACTTC CASSPSPIGEQYF